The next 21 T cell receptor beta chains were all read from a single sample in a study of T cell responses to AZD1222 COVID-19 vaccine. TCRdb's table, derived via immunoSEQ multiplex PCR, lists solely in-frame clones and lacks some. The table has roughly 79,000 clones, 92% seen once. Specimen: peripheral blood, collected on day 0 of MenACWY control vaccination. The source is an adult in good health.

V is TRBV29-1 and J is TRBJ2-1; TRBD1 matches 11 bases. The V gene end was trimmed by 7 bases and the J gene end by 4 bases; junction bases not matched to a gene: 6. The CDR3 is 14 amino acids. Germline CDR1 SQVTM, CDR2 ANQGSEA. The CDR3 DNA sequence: TGCAGCGGGGGACAGGGGGTGCGTTACAATGAGCAGTTCTTC. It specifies CSGGQGVRYNEQFF.

The CDR3 protein is CAWSPRGGDQPQHF. The CDR3 coding sequence is TGTGCCTGGAGCCCCAGAGGCGGGGATCAGCCCCAGCATTTT. This chain links TRBV30 with TRBJ1-5; D is unclear. V was shortened by 3 bases and J by 5 bases, with 14 bases between the two germline ends. The CDR3 totals 14 residues. The germline gives CDR1 GTSNPN, CDR2 SVGIG (reference sequence).

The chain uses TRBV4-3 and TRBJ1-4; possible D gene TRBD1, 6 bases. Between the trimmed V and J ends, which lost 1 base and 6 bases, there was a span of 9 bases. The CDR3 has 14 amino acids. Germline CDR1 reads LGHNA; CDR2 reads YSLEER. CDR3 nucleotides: TGCGCCAGCAGCCAAGGACAGGCGCATGAAAAACTGTTTTTT. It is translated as CASSQGQAHEKLFF.

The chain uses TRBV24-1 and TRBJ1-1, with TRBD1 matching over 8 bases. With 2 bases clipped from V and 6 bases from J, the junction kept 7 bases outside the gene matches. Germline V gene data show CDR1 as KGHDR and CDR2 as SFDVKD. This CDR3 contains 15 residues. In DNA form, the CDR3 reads TGTGCCACCAGTGATTCCGGACAGGGTAGCGCTGAAGCTTTCTTT. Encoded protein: CATSDSGQGSAEAFF.

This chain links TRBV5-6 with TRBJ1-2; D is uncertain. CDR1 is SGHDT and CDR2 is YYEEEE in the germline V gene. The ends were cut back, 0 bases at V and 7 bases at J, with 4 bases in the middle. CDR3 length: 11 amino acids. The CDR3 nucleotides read TGTGCCAGCAGCTTGGGGGGTGGCTACACCTTC. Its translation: CASSLGGGYTF. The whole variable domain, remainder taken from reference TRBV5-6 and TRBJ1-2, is DAGVTQSPTHLIKTRGQQVTLRCSPKSGHDTVSWYQQALGQGPQFIFQYYEEEERQRGNFPDRFSGHQFPNYSSELNVNALLLGDSALYLCASSLGGGYTFGSGTRLTVV.

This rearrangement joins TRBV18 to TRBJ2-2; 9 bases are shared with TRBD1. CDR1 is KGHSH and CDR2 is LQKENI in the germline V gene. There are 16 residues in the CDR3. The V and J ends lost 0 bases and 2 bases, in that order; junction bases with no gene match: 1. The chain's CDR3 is CASSPPGQGNTGELFF. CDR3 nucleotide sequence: TGTGCCAGCTCACCACCGGGACAGGGTAACACCGGGGAGCTGTTTTTT. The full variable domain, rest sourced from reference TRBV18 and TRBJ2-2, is NAGVMQNPRHLVRRRGQEARLRCSPMKGHSHVYWYRQLPEEGLKFMVYLQKENIIDESGMPKERFSAEFPKEGPSILRIQQVVRGDSAAYFCASSPPGQGNTGELFFGEGSRLTVL.

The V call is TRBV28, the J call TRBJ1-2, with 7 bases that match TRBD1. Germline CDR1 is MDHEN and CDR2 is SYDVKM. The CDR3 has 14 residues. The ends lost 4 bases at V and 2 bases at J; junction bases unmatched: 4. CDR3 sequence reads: CASSSTGNNYGYTF. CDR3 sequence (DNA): TGTGCCAGCAGTTCGACAGGGAACAACTATGGCTACACCTTC.

CDR3 DNA sequence: TGTGCCAGCAGCCGGGGGGAGGGCTACGAGCAGTACTTC. Translating it yields CASSRGEGYEQYF. The chain couples TRBV7-6 to TRBJ2-7, with 7 bases aligning to TRBD2. With 5 bases clipped from V and 3 bases from J, the junction kept 4 bases outside the gene matches. Germline-derived CDR1 and CDR2 are SGHVS and FNYEAQ. The CDR3 runs to 13 residues.

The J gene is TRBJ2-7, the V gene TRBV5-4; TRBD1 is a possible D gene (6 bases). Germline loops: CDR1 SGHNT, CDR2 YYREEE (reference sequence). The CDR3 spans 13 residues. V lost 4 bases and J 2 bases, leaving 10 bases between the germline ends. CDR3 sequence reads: CASSRTGTYEQYF. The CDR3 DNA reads TGTGCCAGCAGCCGAACAGGGACCTACGAGCAGTACTTC.

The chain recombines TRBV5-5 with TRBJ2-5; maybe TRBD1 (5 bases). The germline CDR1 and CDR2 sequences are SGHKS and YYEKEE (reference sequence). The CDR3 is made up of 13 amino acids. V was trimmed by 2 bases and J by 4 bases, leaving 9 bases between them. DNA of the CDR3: TGTGCCAGCAGCTTTTCGGACACAGAGACCCAGTACTTC. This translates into CASSFSDTETQYF.

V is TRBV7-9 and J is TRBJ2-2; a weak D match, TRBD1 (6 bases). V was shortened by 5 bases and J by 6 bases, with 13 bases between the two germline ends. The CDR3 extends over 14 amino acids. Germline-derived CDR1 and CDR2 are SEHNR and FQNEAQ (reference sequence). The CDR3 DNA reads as TGTGCCAGCAGCGTACAGGGCATTTCCGGGGAGCTGTTTTTT. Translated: CASSVQGISGELFF.

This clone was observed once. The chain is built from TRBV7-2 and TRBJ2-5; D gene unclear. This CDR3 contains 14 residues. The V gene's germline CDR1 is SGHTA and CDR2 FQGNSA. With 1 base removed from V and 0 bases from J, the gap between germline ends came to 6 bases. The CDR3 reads CASSLGSNQETQYF. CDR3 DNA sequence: TGTGCCAGCAGCTTAGGATCAAACCAAGAGACCCAGTACTTC.

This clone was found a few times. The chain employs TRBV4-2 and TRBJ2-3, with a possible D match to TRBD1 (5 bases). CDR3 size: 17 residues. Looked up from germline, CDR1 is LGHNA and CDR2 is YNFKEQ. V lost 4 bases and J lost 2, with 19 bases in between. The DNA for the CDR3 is TGTGCCAGCAGCCTCAACAAGGTAGGGGCCAACACAGATACGCAGTATTTT. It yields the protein CASSLNKVGANTDTQYF.

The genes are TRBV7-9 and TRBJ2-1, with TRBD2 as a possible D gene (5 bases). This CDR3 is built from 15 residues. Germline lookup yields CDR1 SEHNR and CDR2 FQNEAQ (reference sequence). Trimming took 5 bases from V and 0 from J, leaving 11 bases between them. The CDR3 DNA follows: TGTGCCAGCAGCCCCAGAGGGAACTCCTACAATGAGCAGTTCTTC. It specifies CASSPRGNSYNEQFF.

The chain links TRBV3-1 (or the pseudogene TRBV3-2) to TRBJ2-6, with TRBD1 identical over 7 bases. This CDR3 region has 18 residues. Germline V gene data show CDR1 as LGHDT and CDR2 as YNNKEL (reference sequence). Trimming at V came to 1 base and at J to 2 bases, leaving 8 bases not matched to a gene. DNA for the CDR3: TGTGCCAGCAGCCAAGTGGCAGGGGGTTCTCCTGGGGCCAACGTCCTGACTTTC. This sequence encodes CASSQVAGGSPGANVLTF.

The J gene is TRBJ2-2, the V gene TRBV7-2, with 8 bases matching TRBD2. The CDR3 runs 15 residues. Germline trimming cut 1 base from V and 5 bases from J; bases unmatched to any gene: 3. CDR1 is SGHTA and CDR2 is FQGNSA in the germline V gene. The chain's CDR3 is CASSLGLAGTGELFF. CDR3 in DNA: TGTGCCAGCAGCTTAGGGTTAGCGGGGACCGGGGAGCTGTTTTTT.

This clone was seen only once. The CDR3 DNA is TGTGCCAGCAGCTTAGGTCAGGGCCTAATACACCAAGAGACCCAGTACTTC. Translation gives CASSLGQGLIHQETQYF. V and J are TRBV7-9 and TRBJ2-5; a possible D gene is TRBD1 (5 bases). The germline CDR1 and CDR2 sequences are SEHNR and FQNEAQ (reference sequence). V lost 1 base and J 0 bases, leaving 15 bases between the germline ends. The CDR3 loop spans 17 amino acids. Filled out from reference TRBV7-9 and TRBJ2-5, the complete variable domain reads DTGVSQNPRHKITKRGQNVTFRCDPISEHNRLYWYRQTLGQGPEFLTYFQNEAQLEKSRLLSDRFSAERPKGSFSTLEIQRTEQGDSAMYLCASSLGQGLIHQETQYFGPGTRLLVL.

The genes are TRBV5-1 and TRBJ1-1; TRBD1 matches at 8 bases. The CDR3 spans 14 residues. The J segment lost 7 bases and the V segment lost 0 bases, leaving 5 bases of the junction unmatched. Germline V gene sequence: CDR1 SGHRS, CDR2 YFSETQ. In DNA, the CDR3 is TGCGCCAGCAGCTTGGGACAGGGGTTAGGTGAAGCTTTCTTT. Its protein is CASSLGQGLGEAFF.

CDR3 protein: CASSDPGLAGGETQYF. The CDR3 DNA reads as TGTGCCAGCAGCGATCCGGGACTAGCGGGAGGGGAGACCCAGTACTTC. J is TRBJ2-5 and V is TRBV9, with TRBD2 matching over 16 bases. The CDR3 is 16 residues long. Germline assignment: CDR1 SGDLS and CDR2 YYNGEE. The ends lost 3 bases at V and 5 bases at J; junction bases unmatched: 4. The variable domain in full, completed from reference TRBV9 and TRBJ2-5, reads DSGVTQTPKHLITATGQRVTLRCSPRSGDLSVYWYQQSLDQGLQFLIQYYNGEERAKGNILERFSAQQFPDLHSELNLSSLELGDSALYFCASSDPGLAGGETQYFGPGTRLLVL.

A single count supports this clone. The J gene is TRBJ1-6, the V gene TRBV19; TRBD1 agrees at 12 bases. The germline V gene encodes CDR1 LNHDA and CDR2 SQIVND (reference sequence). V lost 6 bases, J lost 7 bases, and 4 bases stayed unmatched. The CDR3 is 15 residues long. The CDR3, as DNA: TGTGCCAGTAGGGGACAGGGGGCGGAGAATTCACCCCTCCACTTT. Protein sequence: CASRGQGAENSPLHF.

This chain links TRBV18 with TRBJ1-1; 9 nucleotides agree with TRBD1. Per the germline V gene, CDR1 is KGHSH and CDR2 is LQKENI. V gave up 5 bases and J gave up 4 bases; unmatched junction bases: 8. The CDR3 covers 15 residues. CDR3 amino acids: CASSAGTGLSTEAFF. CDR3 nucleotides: TGTGCCAGCTCAGCAGGGACAGGGTTAAGCACTGAAGCTTTCTTT.